This T cell receptor beta chain was profiled in a study of blood T cell repertoires in COVID-19. About the research overall: The United States, Italy and Spain supplied acute and convalescent COVID-19 samples. Sources were T cells, B-cell-depleted T cells, or PBMCs; the material itself was cDNA or gDNA.

This CDR3 has 18 residues. The germline V gene has CDR1 SGHTA and CDR2 FQGNSA. Deletions cut 1 base from V and 0 bases from J, with 18 bases between. How the authors handled the data: Estimation of nucleated cell counts was performed using reference gene primer amplification. The data were produced by immunoSEQ multiplex PCR, yet TCRdb's version contains in-frame clones alone and is incomplete. V and J calls and clone size are those listed in that table; D and trimming were worked out from the DNA. The repertoire includes approximately 130,000 clones, roughly three quarters of them detected once, and roughly 20% sits in the top ten.

The TCR originated in a man of 80 years or more with acute or convalescent COVID-19. The chain joins TRBV7-2 to TRBJ1-1, with D uncertain. Sequenced: peripheral blood. CDR3 sequence (DNA): TGTGCCAGCAGCTTAGGTCAGTCTTGGCAGTCCATGAACACTGAAGCTTTCTTT. Amino acids: CASSLGQSWQSMNTEAFF.